This T cell receptor beta chain emerged from a study of blood T cell repertoires in COVID-19. Study background: From the United States, Italy and Spain came samples of acute and convalescent COVID-19. PBMCs, B-cell-depleted T cells, or T cells were the source of the cDNA or gDNA that made up the material.

V was trimmed by 3 bases and J by 7 bases, leaving 12 bases between them. The V gene's germline CDR1 is MNHNS and CDR2 SASEGT. The CDR3 is 13 amino acids. Per the original methods: For nucleated cells, counts were estimated from reference gene primer amplification. TCRdb's table, derived via immunoSEQ multiplex PCR, lists solely in-frame clones and lacks some. From that table come the V and J calls and clone size; the DNA was used to work out D and trimming. The sample includes about 90,000 clones, 80% of them seen just once. This clone appeared a single time. This receptor was taken from a woman aged 70-85 years with acute or convalescent COVID-19. The sample comprised peripheral blood. This rearrangement joins TRBV6-1 to TRBJ1-1, with D possibly matching TRBD1 (5 bases). CDR3 nucleotide sequence: TGTGCCAGCAGTGATCTGGGGCGGCTTGAAGCTTTCTTT. Protein product: CASSDLGRLEAFF.